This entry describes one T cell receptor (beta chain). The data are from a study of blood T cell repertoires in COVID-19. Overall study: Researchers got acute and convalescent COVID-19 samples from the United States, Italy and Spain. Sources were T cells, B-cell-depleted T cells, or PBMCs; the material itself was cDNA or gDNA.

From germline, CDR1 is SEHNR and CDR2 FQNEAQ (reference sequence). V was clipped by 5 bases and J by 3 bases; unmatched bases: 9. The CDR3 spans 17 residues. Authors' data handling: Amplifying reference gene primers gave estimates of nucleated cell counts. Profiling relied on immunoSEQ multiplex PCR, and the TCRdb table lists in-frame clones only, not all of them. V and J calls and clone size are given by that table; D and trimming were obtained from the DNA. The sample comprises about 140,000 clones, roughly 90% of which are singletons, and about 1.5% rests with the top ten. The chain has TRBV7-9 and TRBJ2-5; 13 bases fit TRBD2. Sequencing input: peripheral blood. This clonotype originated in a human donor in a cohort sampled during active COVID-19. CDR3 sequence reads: CASSQLGLAGRKETQYF. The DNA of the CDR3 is TGTGCCAGCAGCCAGCTGGGACTAGCGGGGAGAAAAGAGACCCAGTACTTC. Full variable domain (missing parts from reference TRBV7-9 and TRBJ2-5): DTGVSQNPRHKITKRGQNVTFRCDPISEHNRLYWYRQTLGQGPEFLTYFQNEAQLEKSRLLSDRFSAERPKGSFSTLEIQRTEQGDSAMYLCASSQLGLAGRKETQYFGPGTRLLVL.